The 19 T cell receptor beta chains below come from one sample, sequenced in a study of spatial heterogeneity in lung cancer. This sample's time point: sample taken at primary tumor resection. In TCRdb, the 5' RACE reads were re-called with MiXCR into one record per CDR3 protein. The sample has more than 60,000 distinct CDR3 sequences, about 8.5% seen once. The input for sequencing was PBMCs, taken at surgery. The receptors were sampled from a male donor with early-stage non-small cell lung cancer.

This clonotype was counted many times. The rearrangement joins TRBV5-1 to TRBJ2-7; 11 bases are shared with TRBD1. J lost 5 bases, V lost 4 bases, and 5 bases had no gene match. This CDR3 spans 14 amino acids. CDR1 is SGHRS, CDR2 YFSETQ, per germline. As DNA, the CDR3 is TGCGCCAGCAGCCCAGGACAGGGGGCGGACGAGCAGTACTTC. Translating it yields CASSPGQGADEQYF.

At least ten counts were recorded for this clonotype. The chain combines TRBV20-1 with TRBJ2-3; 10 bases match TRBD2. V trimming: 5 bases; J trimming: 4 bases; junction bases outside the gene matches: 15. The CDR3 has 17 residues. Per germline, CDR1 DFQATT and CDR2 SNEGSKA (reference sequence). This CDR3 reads CSADTFGLADRADTQYF. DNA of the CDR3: TGCAGTGCTGATACTTTCGGACTAGCGGACAGGGCAGATACGCAGTATTTT.

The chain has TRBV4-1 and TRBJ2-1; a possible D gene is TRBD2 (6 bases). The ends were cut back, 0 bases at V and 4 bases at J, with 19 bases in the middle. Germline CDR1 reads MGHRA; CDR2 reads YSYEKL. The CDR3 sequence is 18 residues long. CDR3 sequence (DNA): TGCGCCAGCAGCCAAGACCTCCTTGGGGCGGGATTATACAATGAGCAGTTCTTC. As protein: CASSQDLLGAGLYNEQFF.

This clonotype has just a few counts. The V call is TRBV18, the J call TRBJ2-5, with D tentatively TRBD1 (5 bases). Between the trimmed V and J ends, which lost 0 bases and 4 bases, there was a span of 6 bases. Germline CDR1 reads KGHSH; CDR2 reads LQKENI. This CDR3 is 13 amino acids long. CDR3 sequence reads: CASSPPTGETQYF. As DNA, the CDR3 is TGTGCCAGCTCACCACCAACAGGAGAGACCCAGTACTTC.

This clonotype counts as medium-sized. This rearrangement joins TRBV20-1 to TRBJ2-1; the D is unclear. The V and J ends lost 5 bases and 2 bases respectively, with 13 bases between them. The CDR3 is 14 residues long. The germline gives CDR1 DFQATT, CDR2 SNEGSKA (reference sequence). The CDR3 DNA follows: TGCAGTGCTCCTGACCCCGCCACCTACAATGAGCAGTTCTTC. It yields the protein CSAPDPATYNEQFF.

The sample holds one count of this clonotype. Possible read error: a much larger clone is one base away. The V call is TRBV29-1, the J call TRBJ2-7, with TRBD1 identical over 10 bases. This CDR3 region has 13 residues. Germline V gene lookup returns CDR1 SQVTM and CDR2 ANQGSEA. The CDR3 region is CSVEGTGVYEQYF. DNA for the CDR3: TGCAGCGTGGAAGGGACAGGGGTCTACGAGCAGTACTTC.

Here the CDR3 DNA reads TGTGCCAGCTCACCCCTGGGGGGAATAGGCACTGAAGCTTTCTTT. This gives the protein CASSPLGGIGTEAFF. V is TRBV18 and J is TRBJ1-1, with a possible D match to TRBD1 (5 bases). The V end lost 3 bases, the J end lost 4 bases, and 15 bases lay between the germline ends. Germline V gene sequence: CDR1 KGHSH, CDR2 LQKENI. The CDR3 has 15 residues.

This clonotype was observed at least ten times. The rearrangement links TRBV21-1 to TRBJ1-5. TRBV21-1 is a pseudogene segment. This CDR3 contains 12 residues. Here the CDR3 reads CASRLTNKPQHF. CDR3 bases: TGTGCCAGCAGGCTCACCAACAAGCCCCAGCATTTT.

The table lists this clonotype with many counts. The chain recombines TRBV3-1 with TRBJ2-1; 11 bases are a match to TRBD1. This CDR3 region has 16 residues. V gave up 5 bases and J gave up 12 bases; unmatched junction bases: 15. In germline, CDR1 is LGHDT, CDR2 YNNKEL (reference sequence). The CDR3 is CASSSPARDRGKRQFF. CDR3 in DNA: TGTGCCAGCAGCTCTCCTGCCCGGGACAGGGGGAAAAGGCAGTTCTTC.

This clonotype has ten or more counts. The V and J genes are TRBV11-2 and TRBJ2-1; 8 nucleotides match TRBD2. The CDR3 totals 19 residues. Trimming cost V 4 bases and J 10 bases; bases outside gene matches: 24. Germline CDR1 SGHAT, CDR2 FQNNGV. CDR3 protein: CASSYTTSLSGMFVGEQFF. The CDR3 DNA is TGTGCCAGCAGCTACACAACTTCCCTTAGCGGGATGTTTGTAGGGGAGCAGTTCTTC.

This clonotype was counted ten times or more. Here the CDR3 reads CASSQQYDRGSEAFF. Here the CDR3 DNA reads TGCGCCAGCAGCCAACAGTACGACAGGGGTAGTGAAGCTTTCTTT. The chain links TRBV4-3 to TRBJ1-1; TRBD1 matches at 8 bases. This CDR3 comprises 15 residues. The V gene's germline CDR1 is LGHNA and CDR2 YSLEER. The junction had 9 bases not matched to a gene; V was cut back by 2 bases and J by 7 bases.

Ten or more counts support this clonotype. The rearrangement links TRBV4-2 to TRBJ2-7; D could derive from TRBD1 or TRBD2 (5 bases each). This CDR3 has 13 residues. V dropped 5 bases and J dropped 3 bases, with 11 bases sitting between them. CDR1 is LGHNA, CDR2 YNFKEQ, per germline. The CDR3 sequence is CASSWGRGYEQYF. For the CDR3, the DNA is TGTGCCAGCAGCTGGGGGAGAGGCTACGAGCAGTACTTC.

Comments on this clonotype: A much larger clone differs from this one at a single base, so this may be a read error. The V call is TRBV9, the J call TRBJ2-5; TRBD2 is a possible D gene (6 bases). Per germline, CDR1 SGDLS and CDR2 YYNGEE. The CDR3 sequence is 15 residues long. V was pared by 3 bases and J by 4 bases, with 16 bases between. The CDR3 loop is CASSASLTGVETQYF. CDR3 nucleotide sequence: TGTGCCAGCAGCGCCTCTCTAACGGGAGTAGAGACCCAGTACTTC. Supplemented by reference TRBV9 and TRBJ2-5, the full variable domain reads DSGVTQTPKHLITATGQRVTLRCSPRSGDLSVYWYQQSLDQGLQFLIQYYNGEERAKGNILERFSAQQFPDLHSELNLSSLELGDSALYFCASSASLTGVETQYFGPGTRLLVL.

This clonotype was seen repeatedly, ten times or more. CDR3 in DNA: TGTGCCAGCAGCCAGGGTTCCCGGGACAGAGATCAGCCCCAGCATTTT. Its translation: CASSQGSRDRDQPQHF. V is TRBV4-2 and J is TRBJ1-5; 7 bases are shared with TRBD1. Germline V lookup: CDR1 LGHNA, CDR2 YNFKEQ. This CDR3 contains 16 residues. V gave up 3 bases and J gave up 5 bases; unmatched junction bases: 10.

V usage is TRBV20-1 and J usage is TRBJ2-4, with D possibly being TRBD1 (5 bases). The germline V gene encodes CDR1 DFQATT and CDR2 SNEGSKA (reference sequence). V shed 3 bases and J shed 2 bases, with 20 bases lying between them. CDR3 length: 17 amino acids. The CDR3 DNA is TGCAGTGCTAGTACAGGCCGTGCGTACTCAACCAAAAACATTCAGTACTTC. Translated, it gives CSASTGRAYSTKNIQYF.

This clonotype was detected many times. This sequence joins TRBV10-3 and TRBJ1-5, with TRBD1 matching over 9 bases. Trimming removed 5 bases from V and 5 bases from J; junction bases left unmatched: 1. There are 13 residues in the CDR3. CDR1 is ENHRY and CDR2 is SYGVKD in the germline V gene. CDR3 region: CAISWDRDQPQHF. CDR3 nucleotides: TGTGCCATCAGTTGGGACAGGGATCAGCCCCAGCATTTT.

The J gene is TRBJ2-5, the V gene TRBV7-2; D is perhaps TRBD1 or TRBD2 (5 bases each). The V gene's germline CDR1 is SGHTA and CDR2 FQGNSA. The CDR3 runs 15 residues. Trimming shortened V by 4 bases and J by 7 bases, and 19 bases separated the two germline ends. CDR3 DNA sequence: TGTGCCAGCAGCTCAAGAACGGGGCAAGAGCGGACCCAGTACTTC. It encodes CASSSRTGQERTQYF.

The CDR3, as DNA: TGTGCCAGCAGTGCCTTGGGGACAGGGTTATCTGGAAACACCATATATTTT. Protein product: CASSALGTGLSGNTIYF. The chain combines TRBV12-3 or TRBV12-4 with TRBJ1-3; TRBD1 matches at 9 bases. The CDR3 is made up of 17 amino acids. Germline trimming cut 5 bases from V and 1 base from J; bases unmatched to any gene: 9.

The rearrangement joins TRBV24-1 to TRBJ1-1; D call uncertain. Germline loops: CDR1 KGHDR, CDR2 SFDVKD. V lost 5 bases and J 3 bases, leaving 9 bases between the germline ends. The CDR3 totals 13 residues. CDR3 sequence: CATSALQDTEAFF. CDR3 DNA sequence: TGTGCCACCAGTGCCCTACAAGACACTGAAGCTTTCTTT.